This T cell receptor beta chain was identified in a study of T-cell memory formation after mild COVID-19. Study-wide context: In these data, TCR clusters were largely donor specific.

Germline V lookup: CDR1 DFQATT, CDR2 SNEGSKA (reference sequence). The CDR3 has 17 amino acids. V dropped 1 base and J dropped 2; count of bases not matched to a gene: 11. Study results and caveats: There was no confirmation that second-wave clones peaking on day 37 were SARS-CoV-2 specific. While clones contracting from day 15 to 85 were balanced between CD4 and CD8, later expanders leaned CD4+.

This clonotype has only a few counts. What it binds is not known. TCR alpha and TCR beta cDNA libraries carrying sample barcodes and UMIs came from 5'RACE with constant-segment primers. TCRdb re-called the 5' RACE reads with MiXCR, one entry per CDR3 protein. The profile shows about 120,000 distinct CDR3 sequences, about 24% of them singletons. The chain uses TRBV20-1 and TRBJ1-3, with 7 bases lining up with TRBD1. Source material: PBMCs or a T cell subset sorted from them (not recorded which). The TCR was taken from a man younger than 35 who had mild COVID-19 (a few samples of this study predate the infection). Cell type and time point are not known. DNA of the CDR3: TGCAGTGCTAGAGGGCGTGGAGACAGGGAACCTGGAAACACCATATATTTT. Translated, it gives CSARGRGDREPGNTIYF.